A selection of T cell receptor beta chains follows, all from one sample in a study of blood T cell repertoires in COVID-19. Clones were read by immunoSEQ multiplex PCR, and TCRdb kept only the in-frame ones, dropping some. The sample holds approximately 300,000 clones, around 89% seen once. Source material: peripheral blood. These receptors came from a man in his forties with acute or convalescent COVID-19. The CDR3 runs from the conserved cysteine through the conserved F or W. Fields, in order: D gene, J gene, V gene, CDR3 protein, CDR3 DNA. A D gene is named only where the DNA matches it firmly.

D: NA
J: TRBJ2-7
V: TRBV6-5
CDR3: CASRRDMVYEQYF
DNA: TGTGCCAGCAGACGGGACATGGTCTACGAGCAGTACTTC

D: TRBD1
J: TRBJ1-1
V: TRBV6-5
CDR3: CASRQGSMSTEAFF
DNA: TGTGCCAGTAGACAGGGGTCGATGAGCACTGAAGCTTTCTTT

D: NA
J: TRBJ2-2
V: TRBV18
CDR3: CASSRQDLGELFF
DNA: TGTGCCAGCTCACGACAGGATTTGGGGGAGCTGTTTTTT

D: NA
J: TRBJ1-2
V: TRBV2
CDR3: CASSEDGREAYGYTF
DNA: TGTGCCAGCAGTGAAGATGGGAGAGAAGCCTATGGCTACACCTTC

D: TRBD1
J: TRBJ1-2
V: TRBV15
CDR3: CATGKNRGISYGYTF
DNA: TGTGCCACCGGAAAAAACAGGGGGATTAGCTATGGCTACACCTTC

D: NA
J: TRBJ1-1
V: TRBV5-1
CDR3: CASSASTRNTEAFF
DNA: TGCGCCAGCAGCGCCTCAACGAGGAACACTGAAGCTTTCTTT

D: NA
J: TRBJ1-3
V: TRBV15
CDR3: CATSRDRGGGNTIYF
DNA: TGTGCCACCAGCAGAGATCGGGGAGGTGGAAACACCATATATTTT

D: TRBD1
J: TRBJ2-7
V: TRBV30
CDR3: CAWSPDRGGGQYF
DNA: TGTGCCTGGAGTCCAGACAGGGGCGGAGGGCAGTACTTC

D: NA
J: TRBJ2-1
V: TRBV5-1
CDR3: CASSPRSNEQFF
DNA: TGCGCCAGCAGCCCCCGTAGCAATGAGCAGTTCTTC

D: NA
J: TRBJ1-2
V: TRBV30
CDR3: CAWSVLSAGGYTF
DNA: TGTGCCTGGAGTGTACTCTCGGCAGGCGGCTACACCTTC

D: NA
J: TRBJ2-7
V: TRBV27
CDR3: CASSFWAGENEQYF
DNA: TGTGCCAGCAGTTTTTGGGCAGGGGAAAACGAGCAGTACTTC

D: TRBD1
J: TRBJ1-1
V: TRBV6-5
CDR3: CASSYSGRGRYTEAFF
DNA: TGTGCCAGCAGTTACTCAGGCAGGGGGCGCTACACTGAAGCTTTCTTT

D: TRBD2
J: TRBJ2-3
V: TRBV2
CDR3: CASSGTSRETDTQYF
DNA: TGTGCCAGCAGTGGGACTAGCCGGGAGACAGATACGCAGTATTTT